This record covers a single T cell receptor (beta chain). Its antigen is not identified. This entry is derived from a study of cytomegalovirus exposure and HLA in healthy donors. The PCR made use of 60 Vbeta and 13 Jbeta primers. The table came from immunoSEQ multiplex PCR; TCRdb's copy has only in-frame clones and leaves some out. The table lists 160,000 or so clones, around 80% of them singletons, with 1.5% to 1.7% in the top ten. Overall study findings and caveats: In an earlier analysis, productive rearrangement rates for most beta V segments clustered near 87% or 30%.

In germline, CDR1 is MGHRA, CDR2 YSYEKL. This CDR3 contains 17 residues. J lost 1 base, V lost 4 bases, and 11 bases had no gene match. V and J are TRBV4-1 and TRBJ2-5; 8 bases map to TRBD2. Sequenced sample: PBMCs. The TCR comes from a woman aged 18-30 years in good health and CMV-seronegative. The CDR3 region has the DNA TGCGCCAGCAGCCGTTTTACGGGAGGGACTACCCAAGAGACCCAGTACTTC. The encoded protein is CASSRFTGGTTQETQYF.